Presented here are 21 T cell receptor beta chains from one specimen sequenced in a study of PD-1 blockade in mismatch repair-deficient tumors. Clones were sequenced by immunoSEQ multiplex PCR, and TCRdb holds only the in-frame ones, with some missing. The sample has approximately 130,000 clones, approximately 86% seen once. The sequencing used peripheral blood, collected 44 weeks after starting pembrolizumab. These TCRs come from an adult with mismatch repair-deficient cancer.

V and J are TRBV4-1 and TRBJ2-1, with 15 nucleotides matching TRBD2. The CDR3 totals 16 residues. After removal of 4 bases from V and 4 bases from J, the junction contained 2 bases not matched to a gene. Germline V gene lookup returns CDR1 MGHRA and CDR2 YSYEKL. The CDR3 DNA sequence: TGCGCCAGCAGCCGAGGACTAGCGGGAGGGTACAATGAGCAGTTCTTC. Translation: CASSRGLAGGYNEQFF.

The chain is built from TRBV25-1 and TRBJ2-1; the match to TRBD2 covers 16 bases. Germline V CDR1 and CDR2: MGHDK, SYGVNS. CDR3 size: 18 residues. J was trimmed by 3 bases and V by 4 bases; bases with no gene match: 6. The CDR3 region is CASSAPGTSGRGYNEQFF. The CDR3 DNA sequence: TGTGCCAGCAGTGCCCCCGGGACTAGCGGGAGGGGCTACAATGAGCAGTTCTTC. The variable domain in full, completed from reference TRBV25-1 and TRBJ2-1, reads EADIYQTPRYLVIGTGKKITLECSQTMGHDKMYWYQQDPGMELHLIHYSYGVNSTEKGDLSSESTVSRIRTEHFPLTLESARPSHTSQYLCASSAPGTSGRGYNEQFFGPGTRLTVL.

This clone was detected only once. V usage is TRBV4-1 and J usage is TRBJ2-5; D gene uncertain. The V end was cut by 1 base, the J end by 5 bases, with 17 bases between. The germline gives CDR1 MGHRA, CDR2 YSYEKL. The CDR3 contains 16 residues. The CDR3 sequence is CASSQGGLSTLETQYF. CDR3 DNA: TGCGCCAGCAGCCAAGGGGGTCTGTCAACTCTGGAGACCCAGTACTTC.

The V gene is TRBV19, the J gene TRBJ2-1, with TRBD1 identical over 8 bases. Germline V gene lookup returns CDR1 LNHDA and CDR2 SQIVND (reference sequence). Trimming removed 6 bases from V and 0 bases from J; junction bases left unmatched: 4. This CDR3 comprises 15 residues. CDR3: CASSAGTGSYNEQFF. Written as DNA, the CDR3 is TGTGCCAGTAGCGCCGGGACAGGCTCCTACAATGAGCAGTTCTTC.

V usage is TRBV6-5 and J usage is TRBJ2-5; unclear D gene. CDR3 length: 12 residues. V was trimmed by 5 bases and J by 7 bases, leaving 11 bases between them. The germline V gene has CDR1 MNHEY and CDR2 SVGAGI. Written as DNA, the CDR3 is TGTGCCAGCAGTACGGACCCCGCGACCCAGTACTTC. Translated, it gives CASSTDPATQYF.

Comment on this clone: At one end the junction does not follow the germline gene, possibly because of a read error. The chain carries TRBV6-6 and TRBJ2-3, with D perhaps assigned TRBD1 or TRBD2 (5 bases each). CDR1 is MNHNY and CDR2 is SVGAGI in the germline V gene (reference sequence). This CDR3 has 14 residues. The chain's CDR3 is CASSPGTGHVGQYF. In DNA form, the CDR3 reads TGTGCCAGCAGTCCCGGGACGGGGCACGTTGGGCAGTATTTC.

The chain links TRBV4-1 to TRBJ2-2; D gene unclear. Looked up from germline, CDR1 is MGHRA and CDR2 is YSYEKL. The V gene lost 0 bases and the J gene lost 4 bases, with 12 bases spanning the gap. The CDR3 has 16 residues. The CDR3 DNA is TGCGCCAGCAGCCAAGATTCTGGGTTTTTCACCGGGGAGCTGTTTTTT. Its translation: CASSQDSGFFTGELFF.

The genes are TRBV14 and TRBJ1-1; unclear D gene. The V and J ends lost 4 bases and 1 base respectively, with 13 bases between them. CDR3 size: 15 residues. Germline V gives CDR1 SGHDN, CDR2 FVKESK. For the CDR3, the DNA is TGTGCCAGCAGCCCTAGGACGACTGGGAACACTGAAGCTTTCTTT. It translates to CASSPRTTGNTEAFF.

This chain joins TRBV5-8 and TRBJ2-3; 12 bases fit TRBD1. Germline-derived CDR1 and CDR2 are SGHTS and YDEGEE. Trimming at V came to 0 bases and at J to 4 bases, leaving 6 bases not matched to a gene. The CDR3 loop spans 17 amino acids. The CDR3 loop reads CASSLVGQGAHADTQYF. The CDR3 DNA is TGTGCCAGCAGCTTGGTGGGACAGGGGGCGCATGCAGATACGCAGTATTTT.

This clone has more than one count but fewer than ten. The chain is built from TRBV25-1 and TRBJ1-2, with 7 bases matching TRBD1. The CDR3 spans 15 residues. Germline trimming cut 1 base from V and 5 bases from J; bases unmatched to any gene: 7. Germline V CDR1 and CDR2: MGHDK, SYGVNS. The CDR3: CASSELERGPYGYTF. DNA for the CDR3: TGTGCCAGCAGTGAATTGGAGAGGGGGCCGTATGGCTACACCTTC.

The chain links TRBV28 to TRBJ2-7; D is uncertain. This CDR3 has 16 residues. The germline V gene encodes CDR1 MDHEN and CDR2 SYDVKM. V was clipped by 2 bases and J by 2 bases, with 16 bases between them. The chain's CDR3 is CASSLIEGPSTYEQYF. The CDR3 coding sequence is TGTGCCAGCAGTTTAATAGAAGGGCCGTCGACCTACGAGCAGTACTTC.

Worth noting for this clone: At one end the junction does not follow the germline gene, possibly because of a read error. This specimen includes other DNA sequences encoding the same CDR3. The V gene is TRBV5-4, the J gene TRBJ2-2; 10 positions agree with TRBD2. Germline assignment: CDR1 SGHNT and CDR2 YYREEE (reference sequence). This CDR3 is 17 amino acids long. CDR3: CASSQDGLAGAGGELFF. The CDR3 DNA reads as TGCGCCAGCAGCCAAGATGGGCTAGCGGGAGCCGGCGGGGAGCTGTTTTTT. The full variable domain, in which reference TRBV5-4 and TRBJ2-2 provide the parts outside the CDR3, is ETGVTQSPTHLIKTRGQQVTLRCSSQSGHNTVSWYQQALGQGPQFIFQYYREEENGRGNFPPRFSGLQFPNYSSELNVNALELDDSALYLCASSQDGLAGAGGELFFGEGSRLTVL.

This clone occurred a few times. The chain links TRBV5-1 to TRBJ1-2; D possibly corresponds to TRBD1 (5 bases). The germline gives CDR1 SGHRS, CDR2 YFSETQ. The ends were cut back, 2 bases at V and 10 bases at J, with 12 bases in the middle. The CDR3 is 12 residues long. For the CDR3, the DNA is TGCGCCAGCAGCTTCGGGGGAGACATCTACACCTTC. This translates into CASSFGGDIYTF.

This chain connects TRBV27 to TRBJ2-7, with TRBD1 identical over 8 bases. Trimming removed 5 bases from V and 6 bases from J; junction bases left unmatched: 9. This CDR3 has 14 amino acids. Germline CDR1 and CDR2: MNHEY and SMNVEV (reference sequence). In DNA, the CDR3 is TGTGCCAGCAGTCCAGGGGGCGGGATAGCCGAGCAGTACTTC. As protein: CASSPGGGIAEQYF.

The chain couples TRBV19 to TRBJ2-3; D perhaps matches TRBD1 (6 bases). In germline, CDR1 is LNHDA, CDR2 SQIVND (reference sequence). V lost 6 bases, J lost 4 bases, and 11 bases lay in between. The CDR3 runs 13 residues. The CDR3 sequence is CASSLWGPDTQYF. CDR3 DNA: TGTGCCAGTAGCCTGTGGGGGCCAGATACGCAGTATTTT.

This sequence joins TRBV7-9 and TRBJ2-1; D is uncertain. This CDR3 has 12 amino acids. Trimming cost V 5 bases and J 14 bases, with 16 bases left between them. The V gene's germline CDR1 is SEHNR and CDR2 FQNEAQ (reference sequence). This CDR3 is CASSAATSLKFF. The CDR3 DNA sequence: TGTGCCAGCAGCGCAGCTACCTCATTGAAGTTCTTC.

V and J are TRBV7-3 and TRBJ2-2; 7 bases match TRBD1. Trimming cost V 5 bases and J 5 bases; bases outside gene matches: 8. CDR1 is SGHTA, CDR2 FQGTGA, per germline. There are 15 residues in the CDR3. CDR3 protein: CASSQDREGTGELFF. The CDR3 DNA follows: TGTGCCAGCAGCCAAGACAGGGAAGGGACCGGGGAGCTGTTTTTT.

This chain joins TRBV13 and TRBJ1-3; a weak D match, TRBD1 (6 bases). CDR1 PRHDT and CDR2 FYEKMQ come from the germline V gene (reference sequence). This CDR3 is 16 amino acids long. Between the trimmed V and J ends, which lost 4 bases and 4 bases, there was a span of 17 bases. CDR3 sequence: CASSSTPGAGGNTIYF. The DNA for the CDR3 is TGTGCCAGCAGCTCAACCCCGGGGGCGGGCGGAAACACCATATATTTT.

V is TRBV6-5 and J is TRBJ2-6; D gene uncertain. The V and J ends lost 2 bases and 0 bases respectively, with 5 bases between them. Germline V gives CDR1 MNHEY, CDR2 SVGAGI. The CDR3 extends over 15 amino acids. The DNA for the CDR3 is TGTGCCAGCAGTTACGTGGGCTCTGGGGCCAACGTCCTGACTTTC. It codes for CASSYVGSGANVLTF.

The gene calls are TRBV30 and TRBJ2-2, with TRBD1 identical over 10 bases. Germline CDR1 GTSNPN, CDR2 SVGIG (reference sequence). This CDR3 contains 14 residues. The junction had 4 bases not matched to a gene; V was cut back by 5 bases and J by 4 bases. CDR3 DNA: TGTGCCTGGTCCCGGACAGGGGGCACCGGGGAGCTGTTTTTT. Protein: CAWSRTGGTGELFF.

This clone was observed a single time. The CDR3 is CASSYPQNPETQYF. The CDR3 DNA reads as TGTGCCAGCAGTTACCCTCAAAATCCGGAGACCCAGTACTTC. The chain has TRBV6-5 and TRBJ2-5; D call uncertain. The CDR3 is 14 amino acids. The V end was cut by 2 bases, the J end by 5 bases, with 12 bases between. Germline V lookup: CDR1 MNHEY, CDR2 SVGAGI.